Each of the 10 T cell receptor beta chains below was sequenced from the same sample in a study of blood T cell repertoires in COVID-19. Sequencing was performed with immunoSEQ multiplex PCR; in TCRdb, only in-frame clones are kept and a portion is missing. This table has 150,000 to 200,000 clones, more than 75% appearing once. The sample taken for sequencing was peripheral blood. Source of these receptors: a man in his 60s with active or convalescent COVID-19.

This clone was detected once. The rearrangement links TRBV5-1 to TRBJ2-7; 10 nucleotides match TRBD1. The CDR3 totals 14 residues. Losses at the gene ends were 4 bases for V and 6 bases for J; bases not matched to a gene: 7. Germline assignment: CDR1 SGHRS and CDR2 YFSETQ. CDR3: CASSPGTGVTEQYF. The DNA for the CDR3 is TGCGCCAGCAGCCCAGGGACAGGGGTTACCGAGCAGTACTTC.

This clone was observed at least ten times. The chain joins TRBV6-4 to TRBJ1-5, with 7 positions matching TRBD1. The germline gives CDR1 MRHNA, CDR2 SNTAGT. The CDR3 is 15 residues long. Germline trimming cut 3 bases from V and 4 bases from J; bases unmatched to any gene: 6. CDR3 nucleotides: TGTGCCAGCAGTGAAACCGGGACAGCGAATCAGCCCCAGCATTTT. Translation: CASSETGTANQPQHF.

The rearrangement links TRBV6-5 to TRBJ1-4; D remains ambiguous. The germline V gene encodes CDR1 MNHEY and CDR2 SVGAGI. The germline V and J ends were trimmed by 6 bases and 0 bases, with 8 bases remaining between them. The CDR3 extends over 14 amino acids. CDR3 DNA sequence: TGTGCCAGCAGGGAGGCTGCAACTAATGAAAAACTGTTTTTT. This translates into CASREAATNEKLFF.

The V call is TRBV5-1, the J call TRBJ1-2, with D possibly being TRBD1 (5 bases). The CDR3 runs to 15 residues. CDR1 and CDR2 from the germline V gene are SGHRS and YFSETQ. Trimming removed 0 bases at V and 6 bases at J, with 15 bases between. This CDR3 is CASSLVVQGRDGYTF. The CDR3 DNA follows: TGCGCCAGCAGCTTGGTGGTCCAGGGCAGGGATGGCTACACCTTC.

The rearrangement joins TRBV9 to TRBJ2-1; 7 bases fit TRBD1. The V gene's germline CDR1 is SGDLS and CDR2 YYNGEE. V shed 4 bases and J 3 bases; nucleotides not matched to a gene: 4. This CDR3 region has 14 residues. CDR3 coding DNA: TGTGCCAGCAGCCCACGGACAGGCTACAATGAGCAGTTCTTC. Translation: CASSPRTGYNEQFF. Combining the CDR3 with reference TRBV9 and TRBJ2-1 gives the whole variable domain DSGVTQTPKHLITATGQRVTLRCSPRSGDLSVYWYQQSLDQGLQFLIQYYNGEERAKGNILERFSAQQFPDLHSELNLSSLELGDSALYFCASSPRTGYNEQFFGPGTRLTVL.

This clone was observed a single time. This chain connects TRBV7-8 to TRBJ1-4; weak D call: TRBD1 (6 bases). The CDR3 extends over 15 amino acids. V shed 1 base and J shed 8 bases, with 14 bases lying between them. Germline values: CDR1 SGHVS, CDR2 FQNEAQ. CDR3 sequence: CASSLDQGLREKLFF. CDR3 sequence (DNA): TGTGCCAGCAGCTTAGACCAGGGGCTCAGGGAAAAACTGTTTTTT.

The chain has TRBV27 and TRBJ1-2, with D maybe TRBD1 (5 bases). Germline CDR1 MNHEY, CDR2 SMNVEV (reference sequence). The CDR3 sequence is 13 residues long. V was clipped by 3 bases and J by 8 bases, with 13 bases between them. The DNA for the CDR3 is TGTGCCAGCAGTTTCTTCGGGGGAAGGGGCTACACCTTC. Amino acids: CASSFFGGRGYTF.

Written as DNA, the CDR3 is TGTGCCAGCAGCTTATTTGACACAGGCGAGCAGTACTTC. Its protein is CASSLFDTGEQYF. The chain recombines TRBV7-9 with TRBJ2-7; D may be TRBD1 (5 bases). Trimming took 2 bases from V and 6 from J, leaving 11 bases between them. CDR1 is SEHNR and CDR2 is FQNEAQ in the germline V gene (reference sequence). The CDR3 length is 13 residues.

V is TRBV10-2 and J is TRBJ1-1; tentatively, D is TRBD1 (6 bases). V lost 8 bases and J lost 0, with 7 bases in between. There are 12 residues in the CDR3. Looked up from germline, CDR1 is WSHSY and CDR2 is SAAADI. The CDR3 sequence: CASGGLNTEAFF. In DNA form, the CDR3 reads TGCGCCAGCGGGGGCTTGAACACTGAAGCTTTCTTT.

This chain connects TRBV4-1 to TRBJ2-7, with 7 nucleotides matching TRBD1. Germline V gene sequence: CDR1 MGHRA, CDR2 YSYEKL. The CDR3 extends over 16 amino acids. The ends lost 0 bases at V and 2 bases at J; junction bases unmatched: 7. The CDR3 region has the DNA TGCGCCAGCAGCCAAGATCTCCGGACAGGCACCTACGAGCAGTACTTC. Its translation: CASSQDLRTGTYEQYF.